Listed below are T cell receptor beta chains from one sample, sequenced in a study of OX40 agonist ivuxolimab in advanced cancers. Method: immunoSEQ multiplex PCR; TCRdb's copy keeps in-frame clones and lacks some. The data hold over 150,000 clones, with approximately 94% observed a single time. Sequenced here: CD4+ or CD8+ T cells sorted from blood, sampled in a trial of the OX40 agonist ivuxolimab. These receptors were collected from an adult with an advanced solid tumor such as melanoma, head and neck, liver or kidney cancer. Each CDR3 is given with its conserved first and last residue. A D gene is named only where the DNA matches it firmly. Some rows mark clone size as missing; the rest say once, few, many or name a class of expanded clone.

CDR3nt: TGTGCCAGCAGCTTGATAGGTGTCGGAAACACCATATATTTT; CDR3aa: CASSLIGVGNTIYF; v_gene: TRBV5-6; d_gene: .; abundance: .; j_gene: TRBJ1-3
CDR3nt: TGTGCCAGCTCACTTTCGGGTGGGCCTCCGGGGAATACGCAGTATTTT; CDR3aa: CASSLSGGPPGNTQYF; v_gene: TRBV18; d_gene: .; abundance: .; j_gene: TRBJ2-3
CDR3nt: TGCGCCAGCAGCTTGGGAACTCGGACAGGGGCCCCGAATGAAAAACTGTTTTTT; CDR3aa: CASSLGTRTGAPNEKLFF; v_gene: TRBV5-1; d_gene: TRBD1; abundance: .; j_gene: TRBJ1-4
CDR3nt: TGTGCCAGCAGCTTGAAGCCTTTGCTACCTCTTGAGCAGTTCTTC; CDR3aa: CASSLKPLLPLEQFF; v_gene: TRBV7-9; d_gene: .; abundance: .; j_gene: TRBJ2-1
CDR3nt: TGTGCCAGCAGCCAAGAGAGCGGGGGCTACAATGAGCAGTTCTTC; CDR3aa: CASSQESGGYNEQFF; v_gene: TRBV4-2; d_gene: TRBD2; abundance: .; j_gene: TRBJ2-1
CDR3nt: TGTGCCAGCAGCGTAGCCAGCGGGGGGCCCCAGCAGTTCTTC; CDR3aa: CASSVASGGPQQFF; v_gene: TRBV9; d_gene: TRBD2; abundance: .; j_gene: TRBJ2-1
CDR3nt: TGTGCCACCAGCAGGGGGCGGGGATGGCCGAACATTCAGTACTTC; CDR3aa: CATSRGRGWPNIQYF; v_gene: TRBV15; d_gene: .; abundance: .; j_gene: TRBJ2-4
CDR3nt: TGTGCCAGCAGCCCCCCAACCCCCGGCGGGGAGCAGTTCTTC; CDR3aa: CASSPPTPGGEQFF; v_gene: TRBV9; d_gene: .; abundance: .; j_gene: TRBJ2-1
CDR3nt: TGTGCCAGCAGCTTGGGGGGCGGACTAGCGGGAGGGAATGAGCAGTTCTTC; CDR3aa: CASSLGGGLAGGNEQFF; v_gene: TRBV5-4; d_gene: TRBD2; abundance: .; j_gene: TRBJ2-1
CDR3nt: TGCGCCAGCAGCTTCGAATCCACCGGGGAGCTGTTTTTT; CDR3aa: CASSFESTGELFF; v_gene: TRBV5-1; d_gene: .; abundance: .; j_gene: TRBJ2-2
CDR3nt: TGCGCCAGCAGCTCCCGACAGCGAGATCAGCCCCAGCATTTT; CDR3aa: CASSSRQRDQPQHF; v_gene: TRBV4-1; d_gene: .; abundance: once; j_gene: TRBJ1-5
CDR3nt: TGCGCCAGCAGCTTGGCGTTGACAGCCCCAGATACGCAGTATTTT; CDR3aa: CASSLALTAPDTQYF; v_gene: TRBV5-1; d_gene: .; abundance: .; j_gene: TRBJ2-3
CDR3nt: TGTGCCAGCAGTCCACCCGGACAGGACCACTACGAGCAGTACTTC; CDR3aa: CASSPPGQDHYEQYF; v_gene: TRBV28; d_gene: TRBD1; abundance: .; j_gene: TRBJ2-7
CDR3nt: TGTGCCAGCAGCTTGGGGCTAGCGGGAAAGGATGAGCAGTTCTTC; CDR3aa: CASSLGLAGKDEQFF; v_gene: TRBV5-8; d_gene: TRBD2; abundance: .; j_gene: TRBJ2-1
CDR3nt: TGCAGCGTCAGACAGGGGTTGGATTCACCCCTCCACTTT; CDR3aa: CSVRQGLDSPLHF; v_gene: TRBV29-1; d_gene: TRBD1; abundance: .; j_gene: TRBJ1-6
CDR3nt: TGTGCCAGCAGCCGCGGTCAACTAGCGGGACTACAAGAGACCCAGTACTTC; CDR3aa: CASSRGQLAGLQETQYF; v_gene: TRBV7-6; d_gene: TRBD2; abundance: .; j_gene: TRBJ2-5
CDR3nt: TGTGCCAGCAGCGTTACCGGGACAGGGAGGAATGGCTACACCTTC; CDR3aa: CASSVTGTGRNGYTF; v_gene: TRBV9; d_gene: TRBD1; abundance: .; j_gene: TRBJ1-2
CDR3nt: TGTGCCAGTACCACGGGGGTGAGCAATCAGCCCCAGCATTTT; CDR3aa: CASTTGVSNQPQHF; v_gene: TRBV19; d_gene: .; abundance: .; j_gene: TRBJ1-5
CDR3nt: TGTGCCAGCAGGGGAGACAGCGGAGAAGGTCAGCCCCAGCATTTT; CDR3aa: CASRGDSGEGQPQHF; v_gene: TRBV2; d_gene: .; abundance: .; j_gene: TRBJ1-5
CDR3nt: TGTGCCAGCAGCTTGGGACACACGAACACTGAAGCTTTCTTT; CDR3aa: CASSLGHTNTEAFF; v_gene: TRBV5-6; d_gene: .; abundance: .; j_gene: TRBJ1-1
CDR3nt: TGTGCCAGCAGCGTAGTTCCTAGCACAGATACGCAGTATTTT; CDR3aa: CASSVVPSTDTQYF; v_gene: TRBV9; d_gene: .; abundance: .; j_gene: TRBJ2-3
CDR3nt: TGTGCCAGCAGTTCCGGGGCAGGGACCTCCTCCTACGAGCAGTACTTC; CDR3aa: CASSSGAGTSSYEQYF; v_gene: TRBV28; d_gene: .; abundance: .; j_gene: TRBJ2-7
CDR3nt: TGTGCCAGCTCTCGTGACTCCGATGGTCAGCCCCAGCATTTT; CDR3aa: CASSRDSDGQPQHF; v_gene: TRBV18; d_gene: .; abundance: .; j_gene: TRBJ1-5
CDR3nt: TGTGCCAGCAGCGTAGATGGGGACCCTGGAAACACCATATATTTT; CDR3aa: CASSVDGDPGNTIYF; v_gene: TRBV9; d_gene: .; abundance: .; j_gene: TRBJ1-3
CDR3nt: TGTGCCATCAGTGAGCCCGGACGTGCGTCCTACGAGCAGTACTTC; CDR3aa: CAISEPGRASYEQYF; v_gene: TRBV10-3; d_gene: .; abundance: .; j_gene: TRBJ2-7
CDR3nt: TGCGCCAGCAGCTCAGCGGGAGGGGACACAGATACGCAGTATTTT; CDR3aa: CASSSAGGDTDTQYF; v_gene: TRBV5-1; d_gene: TRBD2; abundance: .; j_gene: TRBJ2-3
CDR3nt: TGCGCCAGCAGCCAAGATTGGGCTCGCCTCTCTGGAAACACCATATATTTT; CDR3aa: CASSQDWARLSGNTIYF; v_gene: TRBV4-3; d_gene: .; abundance: .; j_gene: TRBJ1-3
CDR3nt: TGTGCCAGCAGTTACGGCAGGTTCACCTACGAGCAGTACTTC; CDR3aa: CASSYGRFTYEQYF; v_gene: TRBV6-5; d_gene: .; abundance: .; j_gene: TRBJ2-7
CDR3nt: TGTGCCAGTGGAGGAGGGGCCAACGTCCTGACTTTC; CDR3aa: CASGGGANVLTF; v_gene: TRBV27; d_gene: .; abundance: .; j_gene: TRBJ2-6
CDR3nt: TGTGCCAGCAGCCTCCGGACTAGCGGGAGACGAAATGAGCAGTTCTTC; CDR3aa: CASSLRTSGRRNEQFF; v_gene: TRBV5-6; d_gene: TRBD2; abundance: .; j_gene: TRBJ2-1
CDR3nt: TGTGCCAGCAGCTTGTGGTCTGGAGTGAACACCGGGGAGCTGTTTTTT; CDR3aa: CASSLWSGVNTGELFF; v_gene: TRBV5-4; d_gene: .; abundance: .; j_gene: TRBJ2-2
CDR3nt: TGTGCCATCAGCGGGACAGGGGAAGATGAGCAGTTCTTC; CDR3aa: CAISGTGEDEQFF; v_gene: TRBV10-3; d_gene: TRBD1; abundance: .; j_gene: TRBJ2-1
CDR3nt: TGTGCCAGTAGTTCTCCGGGACAGGTTGTCCCTAATGGCAATCAGCCCCAGCATTTT; CDR3aa: CASSSPGQVVPNGNQPQHF; v_gene: TRBV19; d_gene: TRBD1; abundance: .; j_gene: TRBJ1-5
CDR3nt: TGTGCCAGCAACCGACCGGGCGTTGGGACAGATACGCAGTATTTT; CDR3aa: CASNRPGVGTDTQYF; v_gene: TRBV9; d_gene: .; abundance: .; j_gene: TRBJ2-3
CDR3nt: TGTGCCAGCAGCTTCGGGACAGGCCGCTACGAGCAGTACTTC; CDR3aa: CASSFGTGRYEQYF; v_gene: TRBV11-2; d_gene: TRBD1; abundance: .; j_gene: TRBJ2-7
CDR3nt: TGTGCCACCAGCAGAGACGTTCACGGGCTAGCGGGAAGTAGGGACAATGAGCAGTTCTTC; CDR3aa: CATSRDVHGLAGSRDNEQFF; v_gene: TRBV15; d_gene: TRBD2; abundance: .; j_gene: TRBJ2-1